The 8 T cell receptor beta chains below come from one sample, sequenced in a study of blood T cell repertoires in COVID-19. Using immunoSEQ multiplex PCR, the repertoire was profiled, and TCRdb retains in-frame clones only, with some absent. The repertoire consists of around 100,000 clones, with roughly nine tenths occurring once and the leading ten covering approximately 3.5%. The sample consisted of peripheral blood. The receptors stem from a woman aged 60-75 years with acute or convalescent COVID-19.

A single count supports this clone. The chain recombines TRBV25-1 with TRBJ1-2; D is possibly TRBD1 (5 bases). In germline, CDR1 is MGHDK, CDR2 SYGVNS. V was clipped by 4 bases and J by 8 bases, with 11 bases between them. The CDR3 contains 12 residues. The CDR3 reads CASSAESGGYTF. DNA of the CDR3: TGTGCCAGCAGTGCCGAGTCAGGGGGCTACACCTTC.

The gene calls are TRBV6-5 and TRBJ2-2; 7 bases are a match to TRBD2. Germline V gives CDR1 MNHEY, CDR2 SVGAGI. The CDR3 runs 14 residues. V was clipped by 6 bases and J by 5 bases; unmatched bases: 6. Written as DNA, the CDR3 is TGTGCCAGCAGCCTCGTCGGGGGGACCGGGGAGCTGTTTTTT. This codes for CASSLVGGTGELFF.

V and J are TRBV30 and TRBJ1-1; the D gene is possibly TRBD1 (5 bases). The CDR3 covers 13 residues. With 3 bases removed from V and 2 bases from J, the gap between germline ends came to 10 bases. Germline CDR1 reads GTSNPN; CDR2 reads SVGIG (reference sequence). DNA for the CDR3: TGTGCCTGGAGGTGGGGGGACAACACTGAAGCTTTCTTT. As protein: CAWRWGDNTEAFF.

This chain joins TRBV24-1 and TRBJ2-1; 10 positions agree with TRBD2. The germline gives CDR1 KGHDR, CDR2 SFDVKD. Trimming cost V 5 bases and J 4 bases; bases outside gene matches: 13. CDR3 size: 18 residues. The DNA of the CDR3 is TGTGCCACCAGTGCCGTTGACCGTGCTAGCGGGAGATACAATGAGCAGTTCTTC. Amino acids: CATSAVDRASGRYNEQFF.

The rearrangement links TRBV20-1 to TRBJ2-1, with D maybe TRBD2 (5 bases). The germline gives CDR1 DFQATT, CDR2 SNEGSKA (reference sequence). With 5 bases removed from V and 10 bases from J, the gap between germline ends came to 9 bases. The CDR3 is 10 residues long. CDR3 region: CSALGGEQFF. The CDR3 DNA reads as TGCAGTGCTTTGGGCGGGGAGCAGTTCTTC.

This clone was observed a handful of times. The CDR3 coding sequence is TGTGCCAGCAGCCACGGCCTAGCGGGACTTAGCACAGATACGCAGTATTTT. Translating it yields CASSHGLAGLSTDTQYF. The V gene is TRBV3-1 (or the pseudogene TRBV3-2), the J gene TRBJ2-3; 9 bases agree with TRBD2. The junction had 7 bases not matched to a gene; V was cut back by 3 bases and J by 0 bases. CDR3 length equals 17 residues. Germline V gene lookup returns CDR1 LGHDT and CDR2 YNNKEL (reference sequence).

The chain links TRBV28 to TRBJ2-5; tentative D call: TRBD2 (5 bases). CDR1 and CDR2 (germline): MDHEN, SYDVKM. The V end was cut by 2 bases, the J end by 5 bases, with 6 bases between. This CDR3 has 12 residues. DNA for the CDR3: TGTGCCAGCAGTTTACGGGGTGAGACCCAGTACTTC. It is translated as CASSLRGETQYF. The full variable domain, completed using reference TRBV28 and TRBJ2-5, is DVKVTQSSRYLVKRTGEKVFLECVQDMDHENMFWYRQDPGLGLRLIYFSYDVKMKEKGDIPEGYSVSREKKERFSLILESASTNQTSMYLCASSLRGETQYFGPGTRLLVL.

The chain recombines TRBV20-1 with TRBJ2-1; TRBD2 aligns across 11 bases. CDR3 size: 15 residues. Germline values: CDR1 DFQATT, CDR2 SNEGSKA (reference sequence). V was pared by 3 bases and J by 10 bases, with 11 bases of the junction left unmatched. The CDR3 loop reads CSASARLAGGNEQFF. The CDR3 coding sequence is TGCAGTGCTAGTGCTCGCCTAGCGGGGGGAAACGAGCAGTTCTTC.